This T cell receptor (beta chain) derives from a study of blood T cell repertoires in COVID-19. Concerning this clone itself: A junction end diverges from the germline sequence, so it may reflect a read error.

CDR1 is SGHTA and CDR2 is FQGTGA in the germline V gene. The CDR3 is 15 residues long. Original processing notes: Researchers report that nucleated cell counts were estimated from reference gene primer amplification. Assay: immunoSEQ multiplex PCR; the TCRdb copy retains only in-frame clones and omits some. Clone size and V and J calls were adopted from that table, with D and trimming inferred from the DNA. The sample includes about 97,000 clones, around 87% of them seen just once. The clonotype was recovered from a human donor in a cohort sampled during active COVID-19. The chain couples TRBV7-3 to TRBJ2-3; the match to TRBD2 covers 11 bases. Sequenced: peripheral blood. As DNA, the CDR3 is TGTGCCAGCAGCATAACTAGCGGGAGTTCAGATACGCAGTATTTT. It is translated as CASSITSGSSDTQYF.